Following are 30 T cell receptor beta chains from one sample sequenced in a study of blood T cells in healthy people across ages. The use of a sample-barcoded 5' primer and a J-beta primer mix characterized a second PCR of 7 to 11 cycles. TCRdb reanalysed the 5' RACE reads using MiXCR and keeps one entry per CDR3 protein. The sample has about 1,400,000 distinct CDR3 sequences; approximately 60% are singletons. Sequenced: blood. Receptors were obtained from a man younger than 35 in good health.

The chain is built from TRBV10-2 and TRBJ1-2; 8 nucleotides match TRBD1. CDR3 length: 18 residues. V trimming: 5 bases; J trimming: 6 bases; junction bases outside the gene matches: 20. Germline lookup yields CDR1 WSHSY and CDR2 SAAADI. The CDR3 bases are TGCGCCAGCAGTTCAGAAGGGACAGGCGGGGTTTCATTCAATGGCTACACCTTC. As protein: CASSSEGTGGVSFNGYTF.

The chain joins TRBV7-8 to TRBJ2-3; TRBD1 might be the D (6 bases). Deletions cut 4 bases from V and 5 bases from J, with 19 bases between. The CDR3 contains 16 residues. CDR1 is SGHVS, CDR2 FQNEAQ, per germline. The DNA for the CDR3 is TGTGCCAGCAGCTCAAGACGCCGGACCAGGGGAGATACGCAGTATTTT. Residues: CASSSRRRTRGDTQYF.

The chain employs TRBV15 and TRBJ2-2; no firm D call. The length of the CDR3 is 15 residues. Germline CDR1 LNHNV, CDR2 YYDKDF (reference sequence). The V end lost 0 bases, the J end lost 3 bases, and 8 bases lay between the germline ends. The CDR3 protein is CATSRDHGYTGELFF. In nucleotides, the CDR3 is TGTGCCACCAGCAGAGATCACGGGTACACCGGGGAGCTGTTTTTT. The full variable domain, its missing parts supplied by reference TRBV15 and TRBJ2-2, is DAMVIQNPRYQVTQFGKPVTLSCSQTLNHNVMYWYQQKSSQAPKLLFHYYDKDFNNEADTPDNFQSRRPNTSFCFLDIRSPGLGDTAMYLCATSRDHGYTGELFFGEGSRLTVL.

This clonotype came up a few times. The DNA for the CDR3 is TGTGCCAGCAGCCAATCCTGGGATGAAGCTTTCTTT. Its translation: CASSQSWDEAFF. V usage is TRBV4-2 and J usage is TRBJ1-1; D ambiguous. The CDR3 has 12 residues. V lost 2 bases to trimming and J lost 7 bases, with 8 bases between them. Germline lookup yields CDR1 LGHNA and CDR2 YNFKEQ.

This chain uses TRBV20-1 with TRBJ2-1, with 10 positions matching TRBD2. This CDR3 region has 15 residues. Unmatched junction bases numbered 9, after V lost 3 bases and J lost 7 bases. CDR1 is DFQATT, CDR2 SNEGSKA, per germline (reference sequence). CDR3 DNA: TGCAGTGCTAGGCATCCTAGCGGGGGAGGTAATGAGCAGTTCTTC. Translated: CSARHPSGGGNEQFF.

The genes are TRBV20-1 and TRBJ2-3; no firm D call. In germline, CDR1 is DFQATT, CDR2 SNEGSKA (reference sequence). This CDR3 contains 13 residues. V was shortened by 0 bases and J by 6 bases, with 10 bases between the two germline ends. CDR3 nucleotide sequence: TGCAGTGCTAGAGATCAGATCTGGGATACGCAGTATTTT. Translated: CSARDQIWDTQYF.

This chain connects TRBV7-6 to TRBJ2-2; 10 positions match TRBD1. From germline, CDR1 is SGHVS and CDR2 FNYEAQ. J gave up 6 bases and V 0 bases, and 10 bases lay outside the gene matches. The CDR3 runs 18 residues. CDR3 coding DNA: TGTGCCAGCAGCTTAGCGACTACCCTTGGGACAGGGGCCGGGGAGCTGTTTTTT. Its translation is CASSLATTLGTGAGELFF.

V gene TRBV5-5 combines with J gene TRBJ2-4, with D tentatively TRBD2 (6 bases). V was shortened by 0 bases and J by 0 bases, with 7 bases between the two germline ends. This CDR3 spans 15 amino acids. Germline V lookup: CDR1 SGHKS, CDR2 YYEKEE (reference sequence). Here the CDR3 DNA reads TGTGCCAGCAGCTTGGCGGGGGTAGCCAAAAACATTCAGTACTTC. As protein: CASSLAGVAKNIQYF.

This clonotype occurred a few times. The rearrangement uses TRBV5-1 and TRBJ1-1, with D possibly being TRBD1 (5 bases). V lost 4 bases, J lost 3 bases, and 13 bases lay in between. CDR3 length: 14 residues. The germline V gene has CDR1 SGHRS and CDR2 YFSETQ. This CDR3 is CASSPEGPHTEAFF. CDR3 DNA sequence: TGCGCCAGCAGCCCCGAGGGGCCGCACACTGAAGCTTTCTTT.

The chain has TRBV6-2 or TRBV6-3 and TRBJ2-3; 8 nucleotides line up with TRBD2. J lost 2 bases, V lost 7 bases, and 11 bases had no gene match. Germline CDR1 is MNHEY and CDR2 is SVGEGT. The CDR3 loop spans 16 amino acids. CDR3 protein: CASIPALAGYTDTQYF. The CDR3 DNA reads as TGTGCCAGCATTCCCGCCTTAGCGGGGTACACAGATACGCAGTATTTT.

The V and J genes are TRBV6-6 and TRBJ2-7; a possible D gene is TRBD1 (5 bases). The CDR3 has 11 residues. Trimming stripped 8 bases from V and 3 bases from J, with 8 bases between. Germline V CDR1 and CDR2: MNHNY, SVGAGI (reference sequence). The CDR3 nucleotides read TGTGCCAGCTTTGACAGCTACGAGCAGTACTTC. It codes for CASFDSYEQYF.

The DNA for the CDR3 is TGTGCCAGCAGCCAAGTCGAGGTTAGGGGCTCCGGGGCGGTTGAAGCTTTCTTT. This codes for CASSQVEVRGSGAVEAFF. V is TRBV4-2 and J is TRBJ1-1; a weak D match, TRBD1 (5 bases). Trimming removed 1 base at V and 7 bases at J, with 25 bases between. The CDR3 length is 18 residues. Germline CDR1 LGHNA, CDR2 YNFKEQ.

The CDR3 spells CASSYRGYTGELFF. The DNA of the CDR3 is TGTGCCAGCAGTTACAGGGGCTACACCGGGGAGCTGTTTTTT. The V gene is TRBV6-2 or TRBV6-3, the J gene TRBJ2-2, with D possibly matching TRBD1 (5 bases). Trimming took off 2 bases at V and 3 bases at J, with 7 bases between the two ends. The germline V gene encodes CDR1 MNHEY and CDR2 SVGEGT. This CDR3 has 14 amino acids.

This sequence joins TRBV5-6 and TRBJ2-7; unclear D gene. V lost 4 bases and J 0 bases, leaving 11 bases between the germline ends. CDR1 is SGHDT and CDR2 is YYEEEE in the germline V gene. The CDR3 is 14 amino acids. CDR3 DNA sequence: TGTGCCAGCAGCATGGACGGAAGCTCCTACGAGCAGTACTTC. Residues: CASSMDGSSYEQYF.

This chain uses TRBV7-6 with TRBJ1-2; D is uncertain. This CDR3 contains 13 residues. CDR1 is SGHVS and CDR2 is FNYEAQ in the germline V gene. Trimming stripped 5 bases from V and 6 bases from J, with 13 bases between. The CDR3 reads CASSVTLSDGYTF. The CDR3 nucleotides are TGTGCCAGCAGCGTAACACTTTCGGATGGCTACACCTTC.

The table lists this clonotype with a few counts. The V gene is TRBV29-1, the J gene TRBJ2-5, with a possible D match to TRBD2 (6 bases). Trimming shortened V by 4 bases and J by 11 bases, and 17 bases separated the two germline ends. The CDR3 loop spans 12 amino acids. Germline CDR1 SQVTM, CDR2 ANQGSEA. The CDR3 loop reads CSVGAGLGEQYF. CDR3 DNA sequence: TGCAGCGTTGGAGCGGGTCTGGGAGAGCAGTACTTC.

This clonotype was observed a handful of times. This chain links TRBV29-1 with TRBJ2-5; tentatively, D is TRBD1 or TRBD2 (7 bases each). CDR1 is SQVTM, CDR2 ANQGSEA, per germline. The CDR3 totals 17 residues. V dropped 6 bases and J dropped 2 bases, with 25 bases sitting between them. The CDR3 DNA follows: TGCAGCGTGCTCTCAGTGGGAGGGGGACAGTCACAAGAGACCCAGTACTTC. It codes for CSVLSVGGGQSQETQYF.

V is TRBV11-1 and J is TRBJ2-5; D possibly matches TRBD1 or TRBD2 (6 bases each). Germline values: CDR1 SGHAT, CDR2 FQDESV (reference sequence). V lost 1 base, J lost 1 base, and 31 bases lay in between. The CDR3 loop spans 22 amino acids. The chain's CDR3 is CASSLVGGGFASGVLIQETQYF. The DNA for the CDR3 is TGTGCCAGCAGCTTAGTAGGCGGAGGGTTTGCGTCAGGGGTCTTAATCCAAGAGACCCAGTACTTC.

The gene calls are TRBV29-1 and TRBJ2-5; TRBD1 aligns across 7 bases. Germline lookup yields CDR1 SQVTM and CDR2 ANQGSEA. The junction had 7 bases not matched to a gene; V was cut back by 6 bases and J by 3 bases. There are 13 residues in the CDR3. CDR3 loop: CSVDRVWEETQYF. CDR3 nucleotide sequence: TGCAGCGTCGACAGGGTCTGGGAAGAGACCCAGTACTTC.

This clonotype was counted a single time. The V gene is TRBV7-2, the J gene TRBJ1-3; D remains unclear. This CDR3 is built from 13 residues. CDR1 is SGHTA and CDR2 is FQGNSA in the germline V gene. Trimming stripped 8 bases from V and 0 bases from J, with 8 bases between. The DNA of the CDR3 is TGTGCCAGCGGCCCGGACTCTGGAAACACCATATATTTT. Amino acids: CASGPDSGNTIYF.

The chain uses TRBV4-2 and TRBJ2-6; D gene uncertain. CDR3 length equals 18 residues. Trimming shortened V by 0 bases and J by 1 base, and 13 bases separated the two germline ends. Per the germline V gene, CDR1 is LGHNA and CDR2 is YNFKEQ. CDR3 bases: TGTGCCAGCAGCCAAGAAATTCGTTTCGCTTCTGGGGCCAACGTCCTGACTTTC. This codes for CASSQEIRFASGANVLTF.

J is TRBJ1-5 and V is TRBV4-3; no clear D gene. The germline V gene encodes CDR1 LGHNA and CDR2 YSLEER. This CDR3 spans 15 amino acids. V was pared by 0 bases and J by 6 bases, with 12 bases between. The CDR3: CASSQDRGMGQPQHF. CDR3 coding DNA: TGCGCCAGCAGCCAAGATCGGGGTATGGGTCAGCCCCAGCATTTT.

The CDR3 loop reads CSARATTDQPQHF. The CDR3 bases are TGCAGTGCTAGAGCTACGACAGATCAGCCCCAGCATTTT. The rearrangement joins TRBV20-1 to TRBJ1-5; perhaps TRBD1 as D (5 bases). The CDR3 sequence is 13 residues long. V was clipped by 1 base and J by 5 bases, with 9 bases between them. Germline CDR1 and CDR2: DFQATT and SNEGSKA (reference sequence).

The rearrangement links TRBV29-1 to TRBJ2-1, with TRBD2 matching 10 bases. The V gene end was trimmed by 6 bases and the J gene end by 1 base; junction bases not matched to a gene: 3. The CDR3 is 14 residues long. CDR1 is SQVTM, CDR2 ANQGSEA, per germline. CDR3 sequence (DNA): TGCAGCGTGACGACTAGCGGGTCCTACAATGAGCAGTTCTTC. Protein: CSVTTSGSYNEQFF.

This clonotype was seen more than once but under ten times. V usage is TRBV20-1 and J usage is TRBJ2-3; 15 bases are shared with TRBD2. Trimming cost V 4 bases and J 2 bases; bases outside gene matches: 7. CDR3 length: 17 amino acids. CDR1 and CDR2 (germline): DFQATT, SNEGSKA (reference sequence). DNA for the CDR3: TGCAGTGCTAAAAATTGGACTAGCGGGAGGGCCACAGATACGCAGTATTTT. This gives the protein CSAKNWTSGRATDTQYF.

The chain employs TRBV20-1 and TRBJ1-5; possible D gene TRBD1, 5 bases. Germline V gives CDR1 DFQATT, CDR2 SNEGSKA (reference sequence). The CDR3 contains 12 residues. The V end was cut by 5 bases, the J end by 8 bases, with 13 bases between. CDR3 region: CSARQRGEPQHF. The CDR3 DNA reads TGCAGTGCTCGCCAACGGGGGGAGCCCCAGCATTTT.

This clonotype was observed a handful of times. The chain links TRBV10-3 to TRBJ1-5; D perhaps matches TRBD1 (5 bases). Germline assignment: CDR1 ENHRY and CDR2 SYGVKD. Trimming left V 8 bases short and J 1 base short, with 12 bases between. The CDR3 has 14 residues. The CDR3 DNA reads TGTGCCATCGCGGGACGGGGAAGCAATCAGCCCCAGCATTTT. Its protein product is CAIAGRGSNQPQHF.

There are a few counts of this clonotype. Written as DNA, the CDR3 is TGTGCCAGCAGCCCTCGCCCTCTAGGCACAGATACGCAGTATTTT. It is translated as CASSPRPLGTDTQYF. The chain links TRBV7-2 to TRBJ2-3; D unresolved. Trimming took off 5 bases at V and 1 base at J, with 13 bases between the two ends. The CDR3 spans 15 residues. From germline, CDR1 is SGHTA and CDR2 FQGNSA. The whole variable domain, filled in from reference TRBV7-2 and TRBJ2-3, reads GAGVSQSPSNKVTEKGKDVELRCDPISGHTALYWYRQSLGQGLEFLIYFQGNSAPDKSGLPSDRFSAERTGGSVSTLTIQRTQQEDSAVYLCASSPRPLGTDTQYFGPGTRLTVL.

The CDR3 region has the DNA TGCGCCAGCAGCCAGTTACTAGCGATCTCCTACGAGCAGTACTTC. Protein sequence: CASSQLLAISYEQYF. The J gene is TRBJ2-7, the V gene TRBV4-1; 7 bases agree with TRBD2. Germline-derived CDR1 and CDR2 are MGHRA and YSYEKL. The J segment lost 0 bases and the V segment lost 3 bases, leaving 5 bases of the junction unmatched. This CDR3 has 15 residues.

This clonotype was found a few times. The CDR3 DNA reads as TGCAGTGCTAGAACGCTTCCCGGGACAGGGAAGTCAGGCTATGGCTACACCTTC. The encoded protein is CSARTLPGTGKSGYGYTF. V and J are TRBV20-1 and TRBJ1-2, with 9 bases that match TRBD1. The CDR3 runs 18 residues. Germline CDR1 is DFQATT and CDR2 is SNEGSKA (reference sequence). With 2 bases clipped from V and 4 bases from J, the junction kept 17 bases outside the gene matches.